This T cell receptor beta chain comes out of a study of T cell clones after liver transplantation. On the study more broadly: Immunosuppression withdrawal was tried within 2 years after liver transplantation in this trial. Three of eight recipients were HCV-positive; others had non-autoimmune, non-viral indications. TCRbeta sequencing after a pre-transplant mixed lymphocyte reaction identified graft-donor-reactive clones, later tracked in post-transplant blood. Tolerant meant at least one year fully off immunosuppression without liver enzymes above twice normal.

Measured with immunoSEQ multiplex PCR; TCRdb has only the in-frame clones, and not every one. The repertoire consists of roughly 97,000 clones, with approximately 78% occurring once and the leading ten covering around 0.97%. The CDR3 sequence is 19 residues long. Germline V gene sequence: CDR1 MDHEN, CDR2 SYDVKM. V trimming: 3 bases; J trimming: 1 base; junction bases outside the gene matches: 14. The chain has TRBV28 and TRBJ2-3; 9 nucleotides agree with TRBD2. This specimen was CD4+ T cells from blood, taken before liver transplant. The sequence derives from a human donor who received a liver transplant. The DNA for the CDR3 is TGTGCCAGCAGTTTGCAGGGTGCGGGAGGGATGCGGGGCACAGATACGCAGTATTTT. Its translation: CASSLQGAGGMRGTDTQYF.